One sample yielded the 23 T cell receptor beta chains listed below, sequenced in a study of cytomegalovirus exposure and HLA in healthy donors. The PCR was carried out with 60 Vbeta primers and 13 Jbeta primers. The table came from immunoSEQ multiplex PCR; TCRdb's copy has only in-frame clones and leaves some out. The table records under 200,000 clones, over 65% of them present only once. The sample comprised PBMCs. These receptors all stem from a man aged 55 to 70 in good health and CMV-seronegative.

V and J are TRBV10-3 and TRBJ1-2; TRBD1 matches 8 bases. J lost 0 bases, V lost 2 bases, and 14 bases had no gene match. The germline V gene encodes CDR1 ENHRY and CDR2 SYGVKD. This CDR3 contains 19 residues. The CDR3 region is CAISETIRTGSYSNYGYTF. Here the CDR3 DNA reads TGTGCCATCAGTGAGACTATTAGGACAGGGAGTTATTCTAACTATGGCTACACCTTC.

As regards this clone: Mismatch with germline at one junction end may stem from a read error. CDR3: CASSLLQGGYGYPF. The CDR3 DNA reads TGTGCCAGCAGCTTGTTACAGGGCGGATATGGCTACCCCTTC. V usage is TRBV5-6 and J usage is TRBJ1-2, with a possible D match to TRBD1 (6 bases). Germline V gives CDR1 SGHDT, CDR2 YYEEEE. This CDR3 has 14 residues. The entire variable domain, with the rest obtained from reference TRBV5-6 and TRBJ1-2, is as follows: DAGVTQSPTHLIKTRGQQVTLRCSPKSGHDTVSWYQQALGQGPQFIFQYYEEEERQRGNFPDRFSGHQFPNYSSELNVNALLLGDSALYLCASSLLQGGYGYPFGSGTRLTVV.

The chain has TRBV2 and TRBJ2-5; 8 nucleotides agree with TRBD1. Germline V lookup: CDR1 SNHLY, CDR2 FYNNEI. The J segment lost 5 bases and the V segment lost 3 bases, leaving 5 bases of the junction unmatched. The CDR3 loop spans 14 amino acids. The CDR3 protein is CASSDPRGPETQYF. The CDR3 DNA is TGTGCCAGCAGTGACCCCAGGGGGCCGGAGACCCAGTACTTC.

This clone has only a few counts. The chain joins TRBV14 to TRBJ2-4, with 9 nucleotides matching TRBD1. CDR3 length: 16 amino acids. Germline V gene sequence: CDR1 SGHDN, CDR2 FVKESK. After removal of 1 base from V and 1 base from J, the junction contained 2 bases not matched to a gene. The CDR3 nucleotides are TGTGCCAGCAGCCAAGGACAGGGGGTTGCCAAAAACATTCAGTACTTC. It translates to CASSQGQGVAKNIQYF.

The J gene is TRBJ1-1, the V gene TRBV19; unclear D gene. Trimming stripped 3 bases from V and 5 bases from J, with 13 bases between. Germline V gives CDR1 LNHDA, CDR2 SQIVND (reference sequence). The CDR3 covers 14 residues. Here the CDR3 DNA reads TGTGCCAGTAGTATTTCCGGGATAGGAACTGAAGCTTTCTTT. It codes for CASSISGIGTEAFF.

The chain combines TRBV9 with TRBJ2-1; 11 bases are shared with TRBD2. Germline loops: CDR1 SGDLS, CDR2 YYNGEE. The ends lost 4 bases at V and 3 bases at J; junction bases unmatched: 3. The CDR3 is 15 residues long. The DNA of the CDR3 is TGTGCCAGCAGCTATGGGACTAGCGGCTACAATGAGCAGTTCTTC. Translated: CASSYGTSGYNEQFF.

This clone occurred once. The chain is built from TRBV18 and TRBJ2-4; the match to TRBD2 covers 7 bases. This CDR3 comprises 16 residues. Germline trimming cut 2 bases from V and 8 bases from J; bases unmatched to any gene: 12. The germline V gene encodes CDR1 KGHSH and CDR2 LQKENI. DNA for the CDR3: TGTGCCAGCTCACCAGGGAGGGCCACCGGAGTAGACATTCAGTACTTC. Translating gives CASSPGRATGVDIQYF. Using reference TRBV18 and TRBJ2-4 for the parts outside the CDR3, the full variable domain is NAGVMQNPRHLVRRRGQEARLRCSPMKGHSHVYWYRQLPEEGLKFMVYLQKENIIDESGMPKERFSAEFPKEGPSILRIQQVVRGDSAAYFCASSPGRATGVDIQYFGAGTRLSVL.

The rearrangement links TRBV28 to TRBJ2-1, with 15 bases matching TRBD2. The CDR3 contains 15 residues. Per germline, CDR1 MDHEN and CDR2 SYDVKM. The J segment lost 7 bases and the V segment lost 5 bases, leaving 3 bases of the junction unmatched. CDR3 DNA: TGTGCCAGCAGTCTTGGGACTAGCGGGAGGAATGAGCAGTTCTTC. Residues: CASSLGTSGRNEQFF.

The chain carries TRBV5-5 and TRBJ2-7; tentatively, D is TRBD1 (6 bases). Germline V gene lookup returns CDR1 SGHKS and CDR2 YYEKEE (reference sequence). V was clipped by 1 base and J by 1 base, with 15 bases between them. The CDR3 is made up of 16 amino acids. The DNA for the CDR3 is TGTGCCAGCAGCTTGACAGGGAGATCGGGGTCCTACGAGCAGTACTTC. This codes for CASSLTGRSGSYEQYF.

The chain couples TRBV6-5 to TRBJ1-2, with 10 bases matching TRBD1. Losses at the gene ends were 5 bases for V and 3 bases for J; bases not matched to a gene: 3. The V gene's germline CDR1 is MNHEY and CDR2 SVGAGI. The CDR3 contains 14 residues. This CDR3 is CASSDRGLDYGYTF. Here the CDR3 DNA reads TGTGCCAGCAGTGACAGGGGGCTTGACTATGGCTACACCTTC.

This clone has only a few counts. The chain joins TRBV6-1 to TRBJ2-2; 8 bases are a match to TRBD1. CDR3 size: 14 residues. V lost 6 bases to trimming and J lost 3 bases; unmatched junction nucleotides: 3. Germline loops: CDR1 MNHNS, CDR2 SASEGT. This CDR3 reads CASRGQADTGELFF. CDR3 DNA: TGTGCCAGCAGGGGACAGGCAGACACCGGGGAGCTGTTTTTT.

The chain is built from TRBV7-9 and TRBJ2-1, with a weak D call TRBD2 (7 bases). Per the germline V gene, CDR1 is SEHNR and CDR2 is FQNEAQ (reference sequence). The CDR3 has 15 amino acids. The V gene lost 5 bases and the J gene lost 3 bases, with 14 bases spanning the gap. CDR3 coding DNA: TGTGCCAGCAGCCGTGCGGGGGCCCTCTACAATGAGCAGTTCTTC. It encodes CASSRAGALYNEQFF.

The chain carries TRBV10-1 and TRBJ2-2, with a tentative D call TRBD2 (6 bases). Trimming pared 3 bases from V and 5 bases from J, leaving 10 bases between. Germline V gene sequence: CDR1 WNHNN, CDR2 SYGVQD (reference sequence). The CDR3 consists of 14 residues. CDR3: CASSDTGRTGELFF. CDR3 nucleotides: TGCGCCAGCAGTGATACGGGGAGGACCGGGGAGCTGTTTTTT.

This sequence joins TRBV5-6 and TRBJ2-7, with a weak D call TRBD2 (6 bases). V lost 1 base and J 6 bases, leaving 17 bases between the germline ends. The germline V gene encodes CDR1 SGHDT and CDR2 YYEEEE. This CDR3 contains 15 residues. CDR3 bases: TGTGCCAGCAGCTTGACGGCGGGGTCTAAAGGCGAGCAGTACTTC. It yields the protein CASSLTAGSKGEQYF. The full variable domain, with the rest looked up from reference TRBV5-6 and TRBJ2-7, is DAGVTQSPTHLIKTRGQQVTLRCSPKSGHDTVSWYQQALGQGPQFIFQYYEEEERQRGNFPDRFSGHQFPNYSSELNVNALLLGDSALYLCASSLTAGSKGEQYFGPGTRLTVT.

The rearrangement links TRBV29-1 to TRBJ2-3; 11 bases match TRBD2. In germline, CDR1 is SQVTM, CDR2 ANQGSEA. J gave up 7 bases and V 6 bases, and 15 bases lay outside the gene matches. There are 16 residues in the CDR3. The CDR3 bases are TGCAGCGTCAAGGGGAGTAGCGGGGGGGGGAGCAATACGCAGTATTTT. Translation: CSVKGSSGGGSNTQYF.

This clone was counted only a few times. The rearrangement uses TRBV28 and TRBJ2-7; D is undetermined. Trimming left V 7 bases short and J 2 bases short, with 6 bases between. The CDR3 contains 11 residues. Germline CDR1 MDHEN, CDR2 SYDVKM. As DNA, the CDR3 is TGTGCCAGCACCGCGGCCTACGAGCAGTACTTC. Amino acid sequence: CASTAAYEQYF.

The V and J genes are TRBV2 and TRBJ1-1; 7 positions agree with TRBD1. The CDR3 has 15 residues. V dropped 7 bases and J dropped 9; count of bases not matched to a gene: 17. The germline gives CDR1 SNHLY, CDR2 FYNNEI. CDR3 sequence (DNA): TGTGCCAGCACCGAACCGAGACAGGGTTCTGATAAAGCTTTCTTT. Translating gives CASTEPRQGSDKAFF. The variable domain in full, with the rest retrieved from reference TRBV2 and TRBJ1-1, is EPEVTQTPSHQVTQMGQEVILRCVPISNHLYFYWYRQILGQKVEFLVSFYNNEISEKSEIFDDQFSVERPDGSNFTLKIRSTKLEDSAMYFCASTEPRQGSDKAFFGQGTRLTVV.

The chain recombines TRBV6-4 with TRBJ1-1; 10 nucleotides align to TRBD1. The CDR3 has 18 residues. CDR1 is MRHNA, CDR2 SNTAGT, per germline. With 4 bases clipped from V and 0 bases from J, the junction kept 11 bases outside the gene matches. CDR3 amino acids: CASSVRQGALGMNTEAFF. The CDR3 coding sequence is TGTGCCAGCAGTGTTCGACAGGGGGCTCTCGGCATGAACACTGAAGCTTTCTTT.

The genes are TRBV19 and TRBJ2-5; 9 nucleotides line up with TRBD1. The CDR3 sequence is 14 residues long. Losses at the gene ends were 6 bases for V and 4 bases for J; bases not matched to a gene: 6. Germline CDR1 and CDR2: LNHDA and SQIVND (reference sequence). The CDR3 nucleotides are TGTGCCAGTAGCTTCCCGGGACAGGGAGAGACCCAGTACTTC. Protein product: CASSFPGQGETQYF.

In its sample, this clone was seen a few times. V is TRBV5-1 and J is TRBJ1-1, with 9 bases fitting TRBD1. The J segment lost 5 bases and the V segment lost 4 bases, leaving 6 bases of the junction unmatched. CDR1 and CDR2 from the germline V gene are SGHRS and YFSETQ. This CDR3 spans 14 amino acids. CDR3 DNA: TGCGCCAGCAGCGAACAGGGGGCTCGTACTGAAGCTTTCTTT. Its translation: CASSEQGARTEAFF.

The V and J genes are TRBV7-2 and TRBJ2-7, with TRBD1 as a possible D gene (5 bases). The CDR3 consists of 13 residues. Trimming removed 3 bases at V and 3 bases at J, with 9 bases between. Germline loops: CDR1 SGHTA, CDR2 FQGNSA. The CDR3: CASSFADNYEQYF. In DNA, the CDR3 is TGTGCCAGCAGCTTCGCGGACAACTACGAGCAGTACTTC. The whole variable domain, filled in from reference TRBV7-2 and TRBJ2-7, reads GAGVSQSPSNKVTEKGKDVELRCDPISGHTALYWYRQSLGQGLEFLIYFQGNSAPDKSGLPSDRFSAERTGGSVSTLTIQRTQQEDSAVYLCASSFADNYEQYFGPGTRLTVT.

The chain recombines TRBV30 with TRBJ2-2; 7 bases align to TRBD1. The CDR3 is 15 amino acids. Unmatched junction bases numbered 5, after V lost 3 bases and J lost 1 base. Germline V lookup: CDR1 GTSNPN, CDR2 SVGIG (reference sequence). The CDR3 bases are TGTGCCTGGAGCGGGACAGCGAAGAACACCGGGGAGCTGTTTTTT. Translation gives CAWSGTAKNTGELFF.

This sequence joins TRBV27 and TRBJ2-7; D is uncertain. The V and J ends lost 3 bases and 2 bases respectively, with 14 bases between them. CDR3 length: 15 amino acids. CDR1 is MNHEY and CDR2 is SMNVEV in the germline V gene (reference sequence). Here the CDR3 reads CASSFTSAAPYEQYF. Written as DNA, the CDR3 is TGTGCCAGCAGTTTCACATCCGCTGCACCCTACGAGCAGTACTTC.